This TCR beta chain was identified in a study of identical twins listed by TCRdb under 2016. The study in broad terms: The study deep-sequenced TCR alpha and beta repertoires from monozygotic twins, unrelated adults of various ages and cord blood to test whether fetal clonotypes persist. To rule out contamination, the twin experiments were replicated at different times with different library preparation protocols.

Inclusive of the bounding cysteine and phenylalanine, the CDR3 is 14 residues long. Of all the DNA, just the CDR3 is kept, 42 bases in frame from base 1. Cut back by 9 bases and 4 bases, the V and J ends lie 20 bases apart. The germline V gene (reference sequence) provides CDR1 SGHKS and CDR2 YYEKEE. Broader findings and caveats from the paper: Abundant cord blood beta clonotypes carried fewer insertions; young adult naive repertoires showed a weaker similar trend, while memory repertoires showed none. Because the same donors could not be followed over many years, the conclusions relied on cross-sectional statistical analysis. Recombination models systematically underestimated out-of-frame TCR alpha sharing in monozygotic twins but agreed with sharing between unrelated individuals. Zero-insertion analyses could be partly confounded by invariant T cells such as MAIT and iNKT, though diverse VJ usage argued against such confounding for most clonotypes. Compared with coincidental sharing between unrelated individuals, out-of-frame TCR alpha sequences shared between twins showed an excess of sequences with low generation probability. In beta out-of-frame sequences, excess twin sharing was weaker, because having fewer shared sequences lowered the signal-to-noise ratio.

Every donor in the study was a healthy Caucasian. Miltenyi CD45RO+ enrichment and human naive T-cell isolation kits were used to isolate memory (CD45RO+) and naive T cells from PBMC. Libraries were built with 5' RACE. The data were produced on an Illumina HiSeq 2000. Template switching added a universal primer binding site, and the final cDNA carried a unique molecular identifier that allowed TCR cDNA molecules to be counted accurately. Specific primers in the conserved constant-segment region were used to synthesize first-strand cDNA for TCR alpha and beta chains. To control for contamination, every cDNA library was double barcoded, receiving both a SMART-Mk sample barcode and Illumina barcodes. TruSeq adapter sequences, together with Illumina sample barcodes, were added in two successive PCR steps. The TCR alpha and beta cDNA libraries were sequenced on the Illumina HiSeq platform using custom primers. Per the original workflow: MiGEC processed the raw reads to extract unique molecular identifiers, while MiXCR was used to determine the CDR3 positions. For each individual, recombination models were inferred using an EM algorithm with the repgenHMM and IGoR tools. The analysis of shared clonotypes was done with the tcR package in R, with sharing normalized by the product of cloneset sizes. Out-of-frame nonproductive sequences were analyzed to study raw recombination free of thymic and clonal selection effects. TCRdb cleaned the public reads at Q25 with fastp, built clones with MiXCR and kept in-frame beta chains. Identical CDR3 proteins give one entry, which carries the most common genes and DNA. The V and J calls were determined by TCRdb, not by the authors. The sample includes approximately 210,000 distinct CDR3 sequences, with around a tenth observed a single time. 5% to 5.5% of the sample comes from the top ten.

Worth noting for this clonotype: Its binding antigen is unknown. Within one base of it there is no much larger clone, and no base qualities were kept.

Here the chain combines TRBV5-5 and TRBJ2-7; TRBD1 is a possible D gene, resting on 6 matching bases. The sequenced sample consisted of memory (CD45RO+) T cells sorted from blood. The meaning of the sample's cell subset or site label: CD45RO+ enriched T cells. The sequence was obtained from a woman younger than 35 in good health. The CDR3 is CAIWPGQILYEQYF. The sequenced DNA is TGTGCCATCTGGCCTGGACAGATCCTGTACGAGCAGTACTTC. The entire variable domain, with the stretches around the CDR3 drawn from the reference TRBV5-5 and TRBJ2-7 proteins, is DAGVTQSPTHLIKTRGQQVTLRCSPISGHKSVSWYQQVLGQGPQFIFQYYEKEERGRGNFPDRFSARQFPNYSSELNVNALLLGDSALYLCAIWPGQILYEQYFGPGTRLTVT.